Listed below are T cell receptor beta chains from one sample, sequenced in a study of blood T cell repertoires in COVID-19. Sequenced by immunoSEQ multiplex PCR; TCRdb stores in-frame clones only, minus some. The data show around 250,000 clones, roughly nine tenths seen once. Sequenced: peripheral blood. The origin of the receptors is a man younger than 35 with active or convalescent COVID-19. Each CDR3 is given with its conserved first and last residue. The order of the fields is V gene, D gene, clone size, J gene, CDR3 protein, CDR3 DNA. The D gene is left open where the match is weak. Rows give clone size only sometimes, using once, few, many, or a class for an expanded clone.

V gene: TRBV7-9; D gene: TRBD1; clone size: .; J gene: TRBJ2-5; CDR3 protein: CASSLGRQGTSSKETQYF; CDR3 DNA: TGTGCCAGCAGCTTAGGCCGACAGGGGACCTCATCGAAAGAGACCCAGTACTTC
V gene: TRBV11-2; D gene: TRBD2; clone size: .; J gene: TRBJ2-1; CDR3 protein: CASSSLRGDAYNEQFF; CDR3 DNA: TGTGCCAGCAGCTCCCTTCGGGGGGACGCCTACAATGAGCAGTTCTTC
V gene: TRBV7-9; D gene: .; clone size: once; J gene: TRBJ2-1; CDR3 protein: CASSRFLEGGEQFF; CDR3 DNA: TGTGCCAGCAGCCGATTTTTGGAGGGTGGTGAGCAGTTCTTC
V gene: TRBV9; D gene: .; clone size: .; J gene: TRBJ1-6; CDR3 protein: CASSVGQVNSPLHF; CDR3 DNA: TGTGCCAGCAGCGTAGGCCAGGTCAATTCACCCCTCCACTTT
V gene: TRBV6-1; D gene: TRBD2; clone size: once; J gene: TRBJ2-5; CDR3 protein: CASRERTSGGAIETQYF; CDR3 DNA: TGTGCCAGCAGGGAAAGGACTAGCGGGGGGGCCATAGAGACCCAGTACTTC
V gene: TRBV19; D gene: TRBD1; clone size: .; J gene: TRBJ2-7; CDR3 protein: CASSQGTGTSGGPPEQYF; CDR3 DNA: TGTGCCAGTAGTCAAGGGACAGGGACGTCCGGGGGGCCTCCCGAGCAGTACTTC
V gene: TRBV15; D gene: .; clone size: .; J gene: TRBJ1-2; CDR3 protein: CATSRDLVGQGYGYTF; CDR3 DNA: TGTGCCACCAGCAGAGATCTCGTGGGGCAGGGCTATGGCTACACCTTC
V gene: TRBV7-3; D gene: .; clone size: .; J gene: TRBJ2-1; CDR3 protein: CASSLAEHNEQFF; CDR3 DNA: TGTGCCAGCAGCTTGGCGGAACATAATGAGCAGTTCTTC
V gene: TRBV5-1; D gene: TRBD2; clone size: .; J gene: TRBJ2-3; CDR3 protein: CASSFRSGSTDTQYF; CDR3 DNA: TGCGCCAGCAGCTTTCGTAGCGGGAGCACAGATACGCAGTATTTT
V gene: TRBV24-1; D gene: .; clone size: .; J gene: TRBJ2-5; CDR3 protein: CATSDFIETQYF; CDR3 DNA: TGTGCCACCAGTGATTTTATCGAGACCCAGTACTTC
V gene: TRBV11-2; D gene: TRBD2; clone size: .; J gene: TRBJ2-3; CDR3 protein: CASSLWTVAGGTDTQYF; CDR3 DNA: TGTGCCAGCAGCTTGTGGACCGTAGCGGGAGGAACAGATACGCAGTATTTT
V gene: TRBV29-1; D gene: TRBD1; clone size: .; J gene: TRBJ1-2; CDR3 protein: CSVHPGGPYYGYTF; CDR3 DNA: TGCAGCGTTCATCCAGGGGGACCTTACTATGGCTACACCTTC
V gene: TRBV7-3; D gene: .; clone size: .; J gene: TRBJ2-3; CDR3 protein: CASSLTGARRRADTQYF; CDR3 DNA: TGTGCCAGCAGCTTAACGGGTGCACGACGGCGGGCAGATACGCAGTATTTT
V gene: TRBV28; D gene: .; clone size: once; J gene: TRBJ2-7; CDR3 protein: CASVYRSSYEQYF; CDR3 DNA: TGTGCCAGCGTATACAGGAGCTCCTACGAGCAGTACTTC
V gene: TRBV5-1; D gene: .; clone size: .; J gene: TRBJ2-5; CDR3 protein: CASSLGRTQETQYF; CDR3 DNA: TGCGCCAGCAGCTTGGGCAGGACTCAAGAGACCCAGTACTTC
V gene: TRBV7-3; D gene: .; clone size: .; J gene: TRBJ1-6; CDR3 protein: CASSPDRNSPLHF; CDR3 DNA: TGTGCCAGCAGCCCTGACAGAAATTCACCCCTCCACTTT
V gene: TRBV6-2/TRBV6-3; D gene: .; clone size: .; J gene: TRBJ1-1; CDR3 protein: CASSYSAVMNTEAFF; CDR3 DNA: TGTGCCAGCAGTTACTCGGCAGTCATGAACACTGAAGCTTTCTTT
V gene: TRBV5-1; D gene: .; clone size: .; J gene: TRBJ1-5; CDR3 protein: CASSLGRGDQPQHF; CDR3 DNA: TGCGCCAGCAGCTTGGGTCGGGGTGATCAGCCCCAGCATTTT
V gene: TRBV28; D gene: .; clone size: .; J gene: TRBJ2-3; CDR3 protein: CASSSLKSGNTQYF; CDR3 DNA: TGTGCCAGCAGTTCCTTAAAGTCCGGGAATACGCAGTATTTT
V gene: TRBV10-1; D gene: TRBD2; clone size: .; J gene: TRBJ2-1; CDR3 protein: CASARGLAGDQFF; CDR3 DNA: TGCGCCAGCGCCCGGGGACTAGCGGGGGATCAGTTCTTC
V gene: TRBV29-1; D gene: .; clone size: .; J gene: TRBJ2-5; CDR3 protein: CSGILETQYF; CDR3 DNA: TGCAGCGGTATCCTGGAGACCCAGTACTTC
V gene: TRBV5-6; D gene: TRBD1; clone size: .; J gene: TRBJ2-4; CDR3 protein: CASSGQGRNIQYF; CDR3 DNA: TGTGCCAGCAGTGGACAGGGGCGGAACATTCAGTACTTC
V gene: TRBV9; D gene: TRBD2; clone size: .; J gene: TRBJ2-7; CDR3 protein: CASSPPGTTPYEQYF; CDR3 DNA: TGTGCCAGCAGCCCACCCGGGACTACCCCATACGAGCAGTACTTC
V gene: TRBV20-1; D gene: TRBD1; clone size: many; J gene: TRBJ2-2; CDR3 protein: CSASLGQAGELFF; CDR3 DNA: TGCAGTGCTAGTTTAGGACAGGCCGGGGAGCTGTTTTTT
V gene: TRBV28; D gene: TRBD1; clone size: .; J gene: TRBJ1-5; CDR3 protein: CASSLTGGQPQHF; CDR3 DNA: TGTGCCAGCAGTTTGACAGGGGGGCAGCCCCAGCATTTT
V gene: TRBV7-2; D gene: TRBD1; clone size: .; J gene: TRBJ2-1; CDR3 protein: CASSLSRTGTGNEQFF; CDR3 DNA: TGTGCCAGCAGCTTATCACGGACAGGGACGGGAAATGAGCAGTTCTTC
V gene: TRBV29-1; D gene: TRBD2; clone size: .; J gene: TRBJ2-1; CDR3 protein: CSVRTSSYNEQFF; CDR3 DNA: TGCAGCGTGCGGACTAGCTCCTACAATGAGCAGTTCTTC
V gene: TRBV3-1/TRBV3-2; D gene: TRBD2; clone size: once; J gene: TRBJ2-1; CDR3 protein: CASTIRASGGGEQFF; CDR3 DNA: TGTGCCAGCACCATCAGGGCTAGCGGGGGTGGGGAGCAGTTCTTC
V gene: TRBV7-3; D gene: TRBD1; clone size: .; J gene: TRBJ2-5; CDR3 protein: CASSMTGDHRETQYF; CDR3 DNA: TGTGCCAGCAGCATGACAGGGGACCATCGAGAGACCCAGTACTTC
V gene: TRBV6-5; D gene: TRBD2; clone size: .; J gene: TRBJ2-1; CDR3 protein: CASARTSGGVNEQFF; CDR3 DNA: TGTGCCAGCGCGAGGACTAGCGGGGGGGTTAATGAGCAGTTCTTC
V gene: TRBV1; D gene: .; clone size: few; J gene: TRBJ1-6; CDR3 protein: CTSSPGRGHSSYNSPLHF; CDR3 DNA: TGCACCAGCAGCCCTGGCAGGGGGCACAGCTCCTATAATTCACCCCTCCACTTT
V gene: TRBV3-1/TRBV3-2; D gene: TRBD2; clone size: .; J gene: TRBJ2-7; CDR3 protein: CASSYLGGSEQYF; CDR3 DNA: TGTGCCAGCAGCTATTTGGGGGGGAGCGAGCAGTACTTC
V gene: TRBV18; D gene: TRBD1; clone size: .; J gene: TRBJ2-7; CDR3 protein: CASSRTGNEQYF; CDR3 DNA: TGTGCCAGCTCCCGGACAGGGAACGAGCAGTACTTC
V gene: TRBV7-2; D gene: TRBD1; clone size: .; J gene: TRBJ1-2; CDR3 protein: CASSPGTVVRYTF; CDR3 DNA: TGTGCCAGCAGCCCTGGGACAGTCGTCCGCTACACCTTC
V gene: TRBV27; D gene: .; clone size: .; J gene: TRBJ1-4; CDR3 protein: CASRSNEWNEKLFF; CDR3 DNA: TGTGCCAGCAGATCAAATGAGTGGAATGAAAAACTGTTTTTT
V gene: TRBV5-6; D gene: .; clone size: .; J gene: TRBJ2-7; CDR3 protein: CASSPIGTGVYEQYF; CDR3 DNA: TGTGCCAGCAGCCCGATCGGGACGGGAGTTTACGAGCAGTACTTC
V gene: TRBV19; D gene: TRBD2; clone size: .; J gene: TRBJ2-1; CDR3 protein: CASSMDGGAGGGEQFF; CDR3 DNA: TGTGCCAGTAGTATGGACGGGGGGGCGGGAGGAGGTGAGCAGTTCTTC
V gene: TRBV24-1; D gene: TRBD1; clone size: once; J gene: TRBJ2-3; CDR3 protein: CATSALGQGADTQYF; CDR3 DNA: TGTGCCACCAGTGCTTTGGGACAGGGGGCAGATACGCAGTATTTT